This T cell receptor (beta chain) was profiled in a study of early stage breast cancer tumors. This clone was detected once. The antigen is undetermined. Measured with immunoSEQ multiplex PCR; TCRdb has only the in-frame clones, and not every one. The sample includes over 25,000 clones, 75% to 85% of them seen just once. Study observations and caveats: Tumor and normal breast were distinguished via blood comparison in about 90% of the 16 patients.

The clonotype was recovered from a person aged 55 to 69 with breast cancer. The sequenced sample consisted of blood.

The CDR3 loop is CASSFRDRGYGYTF. In nucleotides, the CDR3 is TGTGCCAGCAGCTTCCGGGACAGGGGGTATGGCTACACCTTC. V is TRBV5-4 and J is TRBJ1-2; TRBD1 matches 11 bases. CDR3 length: 14 residues. Germline lookup yields CDR1 SGHNT and CDR2 YYREEE (reference sequence). Unmatched junction bases numbered 2, after V lost 2 bases and J lost 5 bases.